This T cell receptor (beta chain) is drawn from a study of blood T cell repertoires in COVID-19. Study information: Samples taken during acute and convalescent COVID-19 were collected in the United States, Italy and Spain. The cDNA or gDNA used as material had been derived from T cells, B-cell-depleted T cells, or PBMCs.

Per the original data handling: The authors estimated nucleated cell counts from reference gene primer amplification. The protocol was immunoSEQ multiplex PCR, while the TCRdb copy is restricted to in-frame clones and leaves out a portion. V, J and clone size derive from that table, while D and trimming were established from the DNA sequence. The table lists under 65,000 clones, around nine tenths of them singletons. CDR1 and CDR2 (germline): LGHDT, YNNKEL (reference sequence). This CDR3 is built from 13 residues. Trimming left V 3 bases short and J 5 bases short, with 8 bases between. In Seattle, patients joined the study during active infection and were tracked longitudinally.

The origin of this receptor is a woman aged 55-70 years with COVID-19, enrolled during active disease. Sequenced input: peripheral blood. V is TRBV3-1 (or the pseudogene TRBV3-2) and J is TRBJ1-5; D is unresolved. CDR3 bases: TGTGCCAGCAGCCAGTACAGCCATCAGCCCCAGCATTTT. Its protein product is CASSQYSHQPQHF.